Listed here are 14 T cell receptor beta chains from one sample, sequenced in a study of T cells in Graves' hyperthyroidism and ophthalmopathy. Template material for amplifying TCR beta CDR3 regions consisted of RNA transcripts. Researchers ran a first-round RT-PCR on the TCR CDR3 using the HTBI primer set. TCRdb recomputed calls from the multiplex PCR reads with MiXCR, one row per CDR3 protein. The table shows approximately 510,000 distinct CDR3 sequences, with around 43% occurring only once. Sequencing was performed on peripheral blood or thyroid tissue (not recorded which). All receptors come from an adult woman with Graves' disease, either hyperthyroidism or ophthalmopathy (not recorded which).

This chain connects TRBV7-2 to TRBJ1-1; D is uncertain. There are 12 residues in the CDR3. CDR1 is SGHTA and CDR2 is FQGNSA in the germline V gene. V lost 10 bases and J 1 base, leaving 10 bases between the germline ends. CDR3 residues: CAIGRPNTEAFF. CDR3 in DNA: TGTGCCATCGGACGACCGAACACTGAAGCTTTCTTT.

In DNA, the CDR3 is TGTGCTAGTTGGGTCCCAGGCTCACCCCTCCACTTT. This codes for CASWVPGSPLHF. The chain employs TRBV7-7 and TRBJ1-6, with D hard to call. The CDR3 is made up of 12 amino acids. Looked up from germline, CDR1 is SSHAT and CDR2 is FNYEAQ (reference sequence).

The rearrangement links TRBV7-9 to TRBJ1-6; D remains ambiguous. The CDR3 covers 15 residues. Trimming left V 4 bases short and J 9 bases short, with 16 bases between. Germline CDR1 is SEHNR and CDR2 is FQNEAQ (reference sequence). The CDR3 loop reads CASSSTDGEISPLHF. DNA of the CDR3: TGTGCCAGCAGCTCAACCGACGGGGAGATTTCACCCCTCCACTTT.

In its sample, this clonotype was seen a few times. The chain has TRBV29-1 and TRBJ1-1; D is unclear. V lost 4 bases and J 1 base, leaving 7 bases between the germline ends. Germline CDR1 and CDR2: SQVTM and ANQGSEA. The CDR3 has 12 amino acids. CDR3 protein: CSVANGNTEAFF. CDR3 DNA sequence: TGCAGCGTTGCTAACGGGAACACTGAAGCTTTCTTT.

This clonotype was recorded at least ten times. The V gene is TRBV11-2, the J gene TRBJ1-5; possibly TRBD1 for D (5 bases). Germline loops: CDR1 SGHAT, CDR2 FQNNGV. The CDR3 has 15 amino acids. V lost 5 bases and J 5 bases, leaving 16 bases between the germline ends. The CDR3 sequence: CASSPLAGPDQPQHF. CDR3 nucleotide sequence: TGTGCCAGCAGCCCCTTAGCGGGGCCCGATCAGCCCCAGCATTTT.

This clonotype was found many times. This chain connects TRBV20-1 to TRBJ2-5; 10 bases align to TRBD1. Germline values: CDR1 DFQATT, CDR2 SNEGSKA (reference sequence). CDR3 length equals 15 residues. The V and J ends lost 1 base and 4 bases, in that order; junction bases with no gene match: 6. CDR3 sequence: CSARVGTGALETQYF. The CDR3 coding sequence is TGCAGTGCTAGAGTCGGGACAGGGGCCCTAGAGACCCAGTACTTC.

This clonotype appeared many times. This chain joins TRBV14 and TRBJ1-2; D is unclear. The CDR3 totals 13 residues. The V gene lost 3 bases and the J gene lost 1 base, with 6 bases spanning the gap. Germline assignment: CDR1 SGHDN and CDR2 FVKESK. This CDR3 is CASSHNNNYGYTF. In nucleotides, the CDR3 is TGTGCCAGCAGCCATAACAATAACTATGGCTACACCTTC.

In its sample, this clonotype was seen many times. The V call is TRBV12-3 or TRBV12-4, the J call TRBJ1-6, with a tentative D call TRBD1 (5 bases). CDR3 size: 14 residues. V lost 0 bases and J lost 10, with 10 bases in between. In DNA form, the CDR3 reads TGTGCCAGCAGTTTAGCAGGGGAGGGATCACCCCTCCACTTT. This gives the protein CASSLAGEGSPLHF.

This clonotype appeared a few times. Given the absence of the conserved phenylalanine or tryptophan at the CDR3 end, a read error is likely. The genes are TRBV6-1 and TRBJ2-2, with TRBD2 matching 12 bases. Germline CDR1 reads MNHNS; CDR2 reads SASEGT. After removal of 6 bases from V and 0 bases from J, the junction contained 5 bases not matched to a gene. This CDR3 region has 17 residues. CDR3 sequence reads: CASRPTSGRTNTGELFL. As DNA, the CDR3 is TGTGCCAGCAGGCCCACTAGCGGGAGGACGAACACCGGGGAGCTGTTTCTT.

This chain's CDR3 is CSAKTGELNTEAFF. For the CDR3, the DNA is TGCAGTGCCAAGACAGGGGAATTAAACACTGAAGCTTTCTTT. This chain links TRBV20-1 with TRBJ1-1, with 8 nucleotides matching TRBD1. CDR3 length: 14 amino acids. Germline V gene lookup returns CDR1 DFQATT and CDR2 SNEGSKA (reference sequence). V shed 6 bases and J 2 bases; nucleotides not matched to a gene: 8.

The chain employs TRBV7-9 and TRBJ2-7; TRBD2 is a possible D gene (6 bases). Trimming shortened V by 3 bases and J by 3 bases, and 12 bases separated the two germline ends. CDR1 SEHNR and CDR2 FQNEAQ come from the germline V gene (reference sequence). The CDR3 runs 14 residues. The CDR3 reads CASSFRQGGYEQYF. CDR3 DNA: TGTGCCAGCAGCTTTAGGCAGGGAGGCTACGAGCAGTACTTC.

In this sample, this clonotype turned up a few times. V is TRBV2 and J is TRBJ1-2; D may be TRBD1 (5 bases). Germline V CDR1 and CDR2: SNHLY, FYNNEI. The CDR3 consists of 14 residues. V lost 4 bases to trimming and J lost 4 bases, with 13 bases between them. The CDR3 is CASSGEGAAYGYTF. The DNA for the CDR3 is TGTGCCAGCAGTGGAGAAGGGGCGGCCTATGGCTACACCTTC.

This chain uses TRBV7-9 with TRBJ2-7, with TRBD1 matching over 10 bases. In germline, CDR1 is SEHNR, CDR2 FQNEAQ (reference sequence). Losses at the gene ends were 5 bases for V and 5 bases for J; bases not matched to a gene: 12. The CDR3 is 16 residues long. CDR3 in DNA: TGTGCCAGCAGCCACCGGGACAGGGGCGCAGCCCACGAGCAGTACTTC. Translated: CASSHRDRGAAHEQYF.

This clonotype was seen repeatedly, ten times or more. This chain connects TRBV7-9 to TRBJ2-5; D possibly corresponds to TRBD1 (6 bases). Germline loops: CDR1 SEHNR, CDR2 FQNEAQ (reference sequence). Between the trimmed V and J ends, which lost 4 bases and 5 bases, there was a span of 11 bases. The CDR3 covers 13 residues. The chain's CDR3 is CASSSTGRETQYF. The CDR3 bases are TGTGCCAGCAGCTCCACAGGGCGGGAGACCCAGTACTTC.